The 15 T cell receptor beta chains reported below all come from one sample, sequenced in a study of cytomegalovirus exposure and HLA in healthy donors. Primers for the PCR totalled 60 Vbeta and 13 Jbeta. The method was immunoSEQ multiplex PCR; TCRdb's version includes in-frame clones alone and lacks a portion of them. The sample carries 110,000 or so clones, approximately 80% recorded once. The sequencing sample was made of PBMCs. The receptors derive from a woman aged 18-35 years in good health and CMV-seronegative.

V usage is TRBV28 and J usage is TRBJ2-7; 10 nucleotides match TRBD1. Germline lookup yields CDR1 MDHEN and CDR2 SYDVKM. The CDR3 is made up of 14 amino acids. Trimming removed 8 bases from V and 3 bases from J; junction bases left unmatched: 7. Here the CDR3 reads CASHSGQGNYEQYF. CDR3 nucleotide sequence: TGTGCCAGCCATTCGGGACAGGGGAACTACGAGCAGTACTTC.

The chain has TRBV28 and TRBJ1-2; 7 bases agree with TRBD1. Germline CDR1 is MDHEN and CDR2 is SYDVKM. The CDR3 is 13 residues long. J gave up 14 bases and V 3 bases, and 12 bases lay outside the gene matches. The CDR3 DNA is TGTGCCAGCAGTTTTTCCCGGGACAGCCGAGGTACCTTC. It codes for CASSFSRDSRGTF.

The rearrangement joins TRBV6-4 to TRBJ2-3; D is perhaps TRBD1 (6 bases). In germline, CDR1 is MRHNA, CDR2 SNTAGT. The CDR3 contains 15 residues. Trimming pared 6 bases from V and 4 bases from J, leaving 17 bases between. CDR3 DNA: TGTGCCAGCAGCCGAGACGTGGGGGCGGCAGATACGCAGTATTTT. This sequence encodes CASSRDVGAADTQYF.

The V gene is TRBV7-2, the J gene TRBJ2-7, with D possibly TRBD1 on 5 matching bases. Germline V gives CDR1 SGHTA, CDR2 FQGNSA. The CDR3 totals 13 residues. Deletions cut 3 bases from V and 4 bases from J, with 10 bases between. The CDR3 spells CASSFGASYEQYV. DNA for the CDR3: TGTGCCAGCAGCTTTGGGGCTAGTTACGAGCAGTACGTC.

This clone occurred once. The chain links TRBV28 to TRBJ1-1; D not resolved. The CDR3 is 18 residues long. Per the germline V gene, CDR1 is MDHEN and CDR2 is SYDVKM. Trimming stripped 8 bases from V and 1 base from J, with 26 bases between. CDR3 in amino acids: CASAGTGYSPLGNTEAFF. CDR3 nucleotides: TGTGCCAGCGCAGGCACGGGGTACAGTCCCCTTGGGAACACTGAAGCTTTCTTT. The full variable domain, rest sourced from reference TRBV28 and TRBJ1-1, is DVKVTQSSRYLVKRTGEKVFLECVQDMDHENMFWYRQDPGLGLRLIYFSYDVKMKEKGDIPEGYSVSREKKERFSLILESASTNQTSMYLCASAGTGYSPLGNTEAFFGQGTRLTVV.

V is TRBV19 and J is TRBJ1-6; 7 nucleotides match TRBD1. Germline assignment: CDR1 LNHDA and CDR2 SQIVND (reference sequence). The junction had 5 bases not matched to a gene; V was cut back by 1 base and J by 11 bases. CDR3 size: 14 residues. The CDR3 region has the DNA TGTGCCAGTAGTATAGGAGACAGGGATGCACCCCTCCACTTT. It translates to CASSIGDRDAPLHF.

The chain is built from TRBV20-1 and TRBJ2-3; D is unclear. This CDR3 has 11 residues. V lost 6 bases and J lost 6, with 10 bases in between. Germline V CDR1 and CDR2: DFQATT, SNEGSKA (reference sequence). The DNA for the CDR3 is TGCAGTGCCTTCCCCCCTGATACGCAGTATTTT. It is translated as CSAFPPDTQYF.

The chain has TRBV4-1 and TRBJ2-7, with D possibly matching TRBD1 (7 bases). The CDR3 is 17 residues long. V lost 0 bases to trimming and J lost 7 bases, with 22 bases between them. CDR1 is MGHRA, CDR2 YSYEKL, per germline. CDR3 sequence: CASSQDLPTGRGREQYF. As DNA, the CDR3 is TGCGCCAGCAGCCAAGATCTTCCGACAGGGCGAGGGAGGGAGCAGTACTTC.

This clone has a single count. This chain joins TRBV15 and TRBJ2-5; the D gene is possibly TRBD1 (6 bases). This CDR3 spans 17 amino acids. The germline gives CDR1 LNHNV, CDR2 YYDKDF (reference sequence). V was clipped by 0 bases and J by 4 bases, with 18 bases between them. The CDR3 loop is CATSRDSPGRGSETQYF. Here the CDR3 DNA reads TGTGCCACCAGCAGAGATAGCCCAGGCAGGGGATCAGAGACCCAGTACTTC.

This sequence joins TRBV7-9 and TRBJ2-1; TRBD1 agrees at 10 bases. CDR3 length: 15 amino acids. The junction had 4 bases not matched to a gene; V was cut back by 2 bases and J by 6 bases. Germline-derived CDR1 and CDR2 are SEHNR and FQNEAQ (reference sequence). As DNA, the CDR3 is TGTGCCAGCAGCTTACCGGGACAGGGGTTCAATGAGCAGTTCTTC. It codes for CASSLPGQGFNEQFF.

The chain employs TRBV4-1 and TRBJ2-2; TRBD1 agrees at 7 bases. Germline V lookup: CDR1 MGHRA, CDR2 YSYEKL. With 1 base clipped from V and 1 base from J, the junction kept 3 bases outside the gene matches. CDR3 length: 16 amino acids. CDR3 DNA sequence: TGCGCCAGCAGCCAAGTTCGACAGGGGAACACCGGGGAGCTGTTTTTT. It specifies CASSQVRQGNTGELFF.

The rearrangement joins TRBV4-2 to TRBJ1-1, with D uncertain. The CDR3 consists of 13 residues. Germline CDR1 reads LGHNA; CDR2 reads YNFKEQ. Trimming shortened V by 4 bases and J by 5 bases, and 11 bases separated the two germline ends. CDR3 in DNA: TGTGCCAGCAGCCCAATCGGGATGACTGAAGCTTTCTTT. This gives the protein CASSPIGMTEAFF.

J is TRBJ1-1 and V is TRBV9; D unresolved. Germline CDR1 and CDR2: SGDLS and YYNGEE. Trimming shortened V by 5 bases and J by 0 bases, and 11 bases separated the two germline ends. This CDR3 contains 14 residues. The CDR3 loop reads CASSTQQVNTEAFF. The CDR3 DNA follows: TGTGCCAGCAGTACACAGCAAGTGAACACTGAAGCTTTCTTT.

CDR3: CASSLWDRVGYEQYF. For the CDR3, the DNA is TGTGCCAGCAGTTTATGGGACAGGGTGGGGTACGAGCAGTACTTC. The chain is built from TRBV28 and TRBJ2-7; 8 bases map to TRBD1. In germline, CDR1 is MDHEN, CDR2 SYDVKM. The CDR3 runs to 15 residues. V dropped 0 bases and J dropped 4; count of bases not matched to a gene: 5. Based on the CDR3 plus reference TRBV28 and TRBJ2-7, the full variable domain is DVKVTQSSRYLVKRTGEKVFLECVQDMDHENMFWYRQDPGLGLRLIYFSYDVKMKEKGDIPEGYSVSREKKERFSLILESASTNQTSMYLCASSLWDRVGYEQYFGPGTRLTVT.

Points on this clone: At the DNA level, this CDR3 is encoded by other sequences in the same sample as well. The V call is TRBV19, the J call TRBJ1-1, with 10 bases fitting TRBD1. With 8 bases clipped from V and 1 base from J, the junction kept 1 base outside the gene matches. This CDR3 is built from 13 residues. The V gene's germline CDR1 is LNHDA and CDR2 SQIVND (reference sequence). The CDR3 nucleotides read TGTGCCAGTGGACAGGGGGAGAACACTGAAGCTTTCTTT. This translates into CASGQGENTEAFF.